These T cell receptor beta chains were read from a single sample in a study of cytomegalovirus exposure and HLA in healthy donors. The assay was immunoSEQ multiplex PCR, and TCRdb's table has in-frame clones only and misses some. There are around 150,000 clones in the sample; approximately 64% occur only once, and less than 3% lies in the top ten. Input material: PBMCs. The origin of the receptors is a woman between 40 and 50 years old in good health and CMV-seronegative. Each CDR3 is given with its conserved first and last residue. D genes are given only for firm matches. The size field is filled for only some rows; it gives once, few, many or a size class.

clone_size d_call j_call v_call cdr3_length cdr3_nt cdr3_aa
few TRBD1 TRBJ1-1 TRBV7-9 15 TGTGCCAGCAGCGAGTTCACAGGGGGGAACACTGAAGCTTTCTTT CASSEFTGGNTEAFF
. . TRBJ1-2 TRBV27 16 TGTGCCAGCAGTTTATGGAGGGGTGAGGAGTTTAAAACAGTCACCTTC CASSLWRGEEFKTVTF
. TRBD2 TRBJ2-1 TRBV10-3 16 TGTGCCATCAGTGGGGATAGCGGGTTCACCTACAATGAGCAGTTCTTC CAISGDSGFTYNEQFF
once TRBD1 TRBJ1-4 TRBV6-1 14 TGTGCCAGCAGTCAACAGGGGGCAAGTGAAAAACTGTTTTTT CASSQQGASEKLFF
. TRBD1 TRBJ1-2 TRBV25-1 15 TGTGCCAGCAGTGAATCGATGGACAGGGGGCACGGCTACACCTTC CASSESMDRGHGYTF
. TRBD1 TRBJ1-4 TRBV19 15 TGTGCCAGTACCCGTACCGGGACAGGGAATGAAAAACTGTTTTTT CASTRTGTGNEKLFF
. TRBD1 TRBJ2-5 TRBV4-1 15 TGCGCCAGCAGCCAGACCGGACAGGGTCGGGAGACCCAGTACTTC CASSQTGQGRETQYF
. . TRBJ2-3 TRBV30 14 TGTGCCTGGAGTGTATCTGTTAGCACAGATACGCAGTATTTT CAWSVSVSTDTQYF
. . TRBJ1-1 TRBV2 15 TGTGCCAGCAGTGCCCCGGGCCACGGGGGCACTGAAGCTTTCTTT CASSAPGHGGTEAFF
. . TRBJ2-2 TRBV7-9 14 TGTGCCAGCAGCCCGACTAGTAACACCGGGGAGCTGTTTTTT CASSPTSNTGELFF
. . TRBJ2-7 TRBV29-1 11 TGCAGCGTTGCCAGCTCCTACGAGCAGTACTTC CSVASSYEQYF
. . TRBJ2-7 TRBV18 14 TGTGCCAGCTCACCTACAGGGAGTTTCTACGAGCAGTACTTC CASSPTGSFYEQYF
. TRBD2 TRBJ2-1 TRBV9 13 TGTGCCAGCAGCGTAGCGGGGGGAAATGAGCAGTTCTTC CASSVAGGNEQFF
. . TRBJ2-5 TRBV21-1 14 TGTGCCAGCAGCAAAGCACCTGTAGGACAGGCACAGTACTTC CASSKAPVGQAQYF
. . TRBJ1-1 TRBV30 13 TGTGCCTGGATGTACCAGGTGAACACTGAAGCTTTCTTT CAWMYQVNTEAFF
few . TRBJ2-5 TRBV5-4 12 TGTGCCAGCGCTGACCGAGCGGCTGCCCAGTACTTC CASADRAAAQYF
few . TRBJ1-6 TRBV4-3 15 TGCGCCAGCAGCCAAGATTTTTACAGGGATTCACCCCTCCACTTT CASSQDFYRDSPLHF
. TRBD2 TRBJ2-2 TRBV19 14 TGTGCCAGTAGTGAGCGGGGGGGCCCCGGGGAGCTGTTTTTT CASSERGGPGELFF
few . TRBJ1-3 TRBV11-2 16 TGTGCCAGCAGCTTAGTATTGGCGGCCTCTGGAAACACCATATATTTT CASSLVLAASGNTIYF
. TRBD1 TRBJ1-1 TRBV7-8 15 TGTGCCAGCAGACGGACAGGAACGTTGAACACTGAAGCTTTCTTT CASRRTGTLNTEAFF
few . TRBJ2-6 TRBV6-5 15 TGTGCCAGCAGAACGCAGGGTGTCCTCCCCAACGTCCTGACTTTC CASRTQGVLPNVLTF
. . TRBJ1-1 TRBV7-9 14 TGTGCCAGCAGCTTAGCAGGAGTTGACACTGAAGCTTTCTTT CASSLAGVDTEAFF
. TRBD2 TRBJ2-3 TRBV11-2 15 TGTGCCAGCAGCTTAGTGAGCGGGGGGGCCTATACGCAGTATTTT CASSLVSGGAYTQYF
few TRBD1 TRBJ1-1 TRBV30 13 TGTGCCTGGAGTGTAAAGGGGGCGGCTGAAGCTTTCTTT CAWSVKGAAEAFF
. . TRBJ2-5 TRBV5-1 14 TGCGCCAGCAGCTTGGCAGGGGTGGGGGAGACCCAGTACTTC CASSLAGVGETQYF
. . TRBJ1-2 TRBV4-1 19 TGCGCCAGCAGCCAAGATCCGCGGAGGGGGGGTCGGGAGGACTATGGCTACACCTTC CASSQDPRRGGREDYGYTF
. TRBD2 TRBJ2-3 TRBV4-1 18 TGCGCCAGCAGCCAAGATAGGACTAGCGGGGGTTCGGGAGATACGCAGTATTTT CASSQDRTSGGSGDTQYF
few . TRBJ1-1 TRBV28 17 TGTGCCAGCAGTTTCTCTTTTAACGAGCCCGATGAGGGTGAAGCTTTCTTT CASSFSFNEPDEGEAFF
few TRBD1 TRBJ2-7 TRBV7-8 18 TGTGCCAGCAGCTTACTACCGAGTAGAGAGGGGGCACTCTACGAGCAGTACTTC CASSLLPSREGALYEQYF
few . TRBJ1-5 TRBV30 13 TGTGCCTGGAGCAAAACAGGGAATCAGCCCCAGCATTTT CAWSKTGNQPQHF
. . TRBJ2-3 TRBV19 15 TGTGCCACCCGACGGAGCCCAGCCCGCACAGATACGCAGTATTTT CATRRSPARTDTQYF
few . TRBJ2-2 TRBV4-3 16 TGCGCCAGCAGCCAATCCCTACCCCCAAACACCGGGGAGCTGTTTTTT CASSQSLPPNTGELFF
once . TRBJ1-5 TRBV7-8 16 TGTGCCAGCAGCTTAGTTGCCGACAGTAGCAATCAGCCCCAGCATTTT CASSLVADSSNQPQHF
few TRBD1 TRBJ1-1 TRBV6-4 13 TGTGCCAGCAGCCAAACAGGGGTCACTGAAGCTTTCTTT CASSQTGVTEAFF
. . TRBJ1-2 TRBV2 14 TGTGCCAGCAGTGAAGGCCGAGGGTTCTATGGCTACACCTTC CASSEGRGFYGYTF
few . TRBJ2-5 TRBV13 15 TGTGCCAGCAGCTCGGTGTTTGGGGGGAGGGAGACCCAGTACTTC CASSSVFGGRETQYF
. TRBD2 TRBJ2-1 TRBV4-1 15 TGCGCCAGCAGCCAAGAGGGCAGCGGGGTTAGTGAGCAGTTCTTC CASSQEGSGVSEQFF
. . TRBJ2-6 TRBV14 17 TGTGCCAGCAGCCAAGCACTCTGGAGCTCTGGGGCCAACGTCCTGACTTTC CASSQALWSSGANVLTF
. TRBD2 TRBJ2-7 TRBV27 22 TGTGCCAGCAGTTTACCCTTTTTGTGGCGGTTATTTTCAGCGGGGGACCCCTACGAGCAGTACTTC CASSLPFLWRLFSAGDPYEQYF
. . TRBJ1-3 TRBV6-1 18 TGTGCCAGCAGTGAAGCTTCCTGGGGGGGAGGGAATGGAAACACCATATATTTT CASSEASWGGGNGNTIYF